This T cell receptor beta chain was identified in a study of blood T cell repertoires in COVID-19. In terms of age and location, participants ranged from about 18 to 89 years and lived in about two dozen US areas. Cohort 3 donors were reported recovered after two negative PCRs, clearance, or symptom resolution. The assay was immunoSEQ multiplex PCR, and TCRdb's table has in-frame clones only and misses some. The sample carries about 380,000 clones, more than 75% recorded once. Trimming at V came to 1 base and at J to 0 bases, leaving 2 bases not matched to a gene. Germline V CDR1 and CDR2: SEHNR, FQNEAQ (reference sequence). The CDR3 totals 15 residues.

The genes are TRBV7-9 and TRBJ1-2; 7 bases map to TRBD1. Sequencing used PBMCs or T cells enriched from blood (not recorded which). This clonotype was sampled from a woman younger than 45 who had recovered from COVID-19. Here the CDR3 DNA reads TGTGCCAGCAGCTTAGTACAGGGGCCTAACTATGGCTACACCTTC. Translation: CASSLVQGPNYGYTF.